One and the same sample provided the 25 T cell receptor beta chains below, sequenced in a study of T cell changes during pregnancy in multiple sclerosis. The protocol was immunoSEQ multiplex PCR, while the TCRdb copy is restricted to in-frame clones and leaves out a portion. Of about 38,000 clones listed, over 90% were seen once; the top ten hold around 0.42%. Here the sequenced sample was CD4+ T cells from peripheral blood mononuclear cells, taken in the second trimester of pregnancy. The receptors were sampled from a female donor with multiple sclerosis, enrolled in a pregnancy study.

The rearrangement uses TRBV30 and TRBJ2-5; 10 nucleotides align to TRBD1. Per germline, CDR1 GTSNPN and CDR2 SVGIG (reference sequence). V lost 1 base to trimming and J lost 0 bases; unmatched junction nucleotides: 14. The CDR3 is 19 amino acids. The CDR3 DNA follows: TGTGCCTGGAGTGGGCCCCGTGGACAGGGGGGGGCGTACCAAGAGACCCAGTACTTC. It translates to CAWSGPRGQGGAYQETQYF.

The CDR3 coding sequence is TGTGCCAGTAGTATAGACAGCTCTGGAAACACCATATATTTT. This gives the protein CASSIDSSGNTIYF. The chain carries TRBV19 and TRBJ1-3; D unresolved. Per germline, CDR1 LNHDA and CDR2 SQIVND (reference sequence). V was trimmed by 0 bases and J by 0 bases, leaving 3 bases between them. CDR3 length equals 14 residues. Full variable domain (rest looked up from reference TRBV19 and TRBJ1-3): DGGITQSPKYLFRKEGQNVTLSCEQNLNHDAMYWYRQDPGQGLRLIYYSQIVNDFQKGDIAEGYSVSREKKESFPLTVTSAQKNPTAFYLCASSIDSSGNTIYFGEGSWLTVV.

The genes are TRBV19 and TRBJ2-7; a possible D gene is TRBD2 (6 bases). The germline CDR1 and CDR2 sequences are LNHDA and SQIVND (reference sequence). Trimming cost V 5 bases and J 4 bases, with 15 bases left between them. This CDR3 spans 14 amino acids. The DNA for the CDR3 is TGTGCCAGTAGTGTCCAGGGACTTTGGTACGAGCAGTACTTC. Protein: CASSVQGLWYEQYF.

CDR3 sequence: CASSQDLGLWERGAGTQYF. CDR3 sequence (DNA): TGCGCCAGCAGCCAAGATCTTGGCCTATGGGAGCGGGGGGCAGGGACCCAGTACTTC. This chain joins TRBV4-1 and TRBJ2-5; 9 positions match TRBD2. Germline V gene data show CDR1 as MGHRA and CDR2 as YSYEKL. CDR3 length: 19 amino acids. The junction had 18 bases not matched to a gene; V was cut back by 0 bases and J by 7 bases.

This clone was recorded once. CDR3 protein: CASSVVDRPYEQYF. For the CDR3, the DNA is TGTGCCAGCAGCGTAGTCGACAGACCCTACGAGCAGTACTTC. The J gene is TRBJ2-7, the V gene TRBV9, with D perhaps TRBD1 (5 bases). The CDR3 runs to 14 residues. Trimming took 0 bases from V and 2 from J, leaving 9 bases between them. Germline-derived CDR1 and CDR2 are SGDLS and YYNGEE.

This clone was counted a single time. The gene calls are TRBV18 and TRBJ1-4; D remains ambiguous. The CDR3 has 14 residues. CDR1 and CDR2 (germline): KGHSH, LQKENI. V lost 3 bases to trimming and J lost 1 base, with 6 bases between them. DNA of the CDR3: TGTGCCAGCTCACCGGGGAGAACTAATGAAAAACTGTTTTTT. This encodes CASSPGRTNEKLFF. Full variable domain (remainder filled in from reference TRBV18 and TRBJ1-4): NAGVMQNPRHLVRRRGQEARLRCSPMKGHSHVYWYRQLPEEGLKFMVYLQKENIIDESGMPKERFSAEFPKEGPSILRIQQVVRGDSAAYFCASSPGRTNEKLFFGSGTQLSVL.

This sequence joins TRBV19 and TRBJ1-3, with 8 nucleotides matching TRBD1. V gave up 4 bases and J gave up 0 bases; unmatched junction bases: 14. CDR1 and CDR2 (germline): LNHDA, SQIVND (reference sequence). This CDR3 is 19 amino acids long. The DNA for the CDR3 is TGTGCCAGTAGTAGATTGAGGGGACAGGCCTTGATCTCTGGAAACACCATATATTTT. It codes for CASSRLRGQALISGNTIYF.

The chain uses TRBV7-2 and TRBJ2-5; no clear D. Per germline, CDR1 SGHTA and CDR2 FQGNSA. V was cut by 5 bases and J by 4 bases, with 14 bases left in between. The CDR3 sequence is 14 residues long. The CDR3 bases are TGTGCCAGCAGCCCCGGCGGCCGTATAGAGACCCAGTACTTC. This encodes CASSPGGRIETQYF.

The J gene is TRBJ2-4, the V gene TRBV29-1; D not resolved. With 2 bases removed from V and 7 bases from J, the gap between germline ends came to 12 bases. The CDR3 loop spans 13 amino acids. Germline V gene data show CDR1 as SQVTM and CDR2 as ANQGSEA. The CDR3 spells CSVERQAPNIQYF. CDR3 DNA: TGCAGCGTTGAACGGCAGGCCCCGAACATTCAGTACTTC.

The chain couples TRBV7-8 to TRBJ2-4; 9 bases map to TRBD1. This CDR3 comprises 14 residues. The germline V gene encodes CDR1 SGHVS and CDR2 FQNEAQ. The trim removed 4 bases at V and 5 bases at J, leaving 3 bases unmatched. The CDR3 DNA follows: TGTGCCAGCAGCTCCCGGACAGGGGAAAACATTCAGTACTTC. Translated: CASSSRTGENIQYF.

This chain links TRBV5-6 with TRBJ1-1, with TRBD1 as a possible D gene (6 bases). The CDR3 is 17 amino acids. Germline V CDR1 and CDR2: SGHDT, YYEEEE. Trimming cost V 4 bases and J 0 bases, with 19 bases left between them. CDR3 amino acids: CASSRVTPGHLNTEAFF. CDR3 nucleotides: TGTGCCAGCAGCCGAGTCACTCCGGGACACCTGAACACTGAAGCTTTCTTT.

The chain recombines TRBV5-5 with TRBJ1-6; the D is unclear. The CDR3 totals 14 residues. Trimming removed 3 bases from V and 8 bases from J, with 12 bases in between. Germline V gene data show CDR1 as SGHKS and CDR2 as YYEKEE (reference sequence). The CDR3 reads CASSWQGSDSPLHF. CDR3 coding DNA: TGTGCCAGCAGCTGGCAAGGGAGCGATTCACCCCTCCACTTT.

The table lists this clone with a count of one. This chain joins TRBV18 and TRBJ2-7, with TRBD1 matching over 8 bases. Trimming took 3 bases from V and 2 from J; bases not matched to a gene: 6. CDR3 length: 15 residues. The germline V gene encodes CDR1 KGHSH and CDR2 LQKENI. The CDR3 sequence is CASSPWTGWTYEQYF. The CDR3 region has the DNA TGTGCCAGCTCACCCTGGACAGGGTGGACCTACGAGCAGTACTTC.

This clone was seen just once. The chain employs TRBV6-1 and TRBJ2-7; 7 bases fit TRBD1. Germline trimming cut 3 bases from V and 3 bases from J; bases unmatched to any gene: 11. From germline, CDR1 is MNHNS and CDR2 SASEGT. The CDR3 consists of 16 residues. CDR3 amino acids: CASSEARTGSSYEQYF. In DNA, the CDR3 is TGTGCCAGCAGTGAGGCTCGGACAGGATCGAGCTACGAGCAGTACTTC.

This chain joins TRBV2 and TRBJ1-2, with a possible D match to TRBD1 (5 bases). Between the trimmed V and J ends, which lost 2 bases and 1 base, there was a span of 11 bases. CDR1 is SNHLY and CDR2 is FYNNEI in the germline V gene. There are 15 residues in the CDR3. CDR3 amino acids: CASSEQGFNNYGYTF. CDR3 in DNA: TGTGCCAGCAGTGAACAGGGCTTCAATAACTATGGCTACACCTTC.

The gene calls are TRBV6-5 and TRBJ1-2; D gene ambiguous. Germline V gives CDR1 MNHEY, CDR2 SVGAGI. The V end was cut by 7 bases, the J end by 0 bases, with 12 bases between. The CDR3 covers 14 residues. The CDR3 sequence: CASKLTSSNYGYTF. The CDR3 DNA reads as TGTGCCAGCAAGTTAACATCTTCTAACTATGGCTACACCTTC.

This rearrangement joins TRBV2 to TRBJ1-1, with 10 bases aligning to TRBD1. CDR3 length: 14 amino acids. V lost 3 bases to trimming and J lost 2 bases; unmatched junction nucleotides: 0. Germline V gives CDR1 SNHLY, CDR2 FYNNEI. The chain's CDR3 is CASSETGGNTEAFF. The CDR3 DNA reads as TGTGCCAGCAGTGAGACAGGGGGCAACACTGAAGCTTTCTTT.

V gene TRBV5-5 combines with J gene TRBJ2-7; TRBD2 matches 9 bases. Looked up from germline, CDR1 is SGHKS and CDR2 is YYEKEE (reference sequence). The CDR3 covers 16 residues. The trim removed 2 bases at V and 7 bases at J, leaving 13 bases unmatched. The CDR3 DNA reads as TGTGCCAGCAGCTTCTGGGGGCTAGCGGGGAAACAGGAGCAGTACTTC. Translating it yields CASSFWGLAGKQEQYF. The complete variable domain, with remaining parts taken from reference TRBV5-5 and TRBJ2-7, reads DAGVTQSPTHLIKTRGQQVTLRCSPISGHKSVSWYQQVLGQGPQFIFQYYEKEERGRGNFPDRFSARQFPNYSSELNVNALLLGDSALYLCASSFWGLAGKQEQYFGPGTRLTVT.

The chain carries TRBV5-1 and TRBJ2-3; D possibly corresponds to TRBD2 (5 bases). The ends were cut back, 1 base at V and 3 bases at J, with 12 bases in the middle. The CDR3 is made up of 15 amino acids. CDR1 and CDR2 from the germline V gene are SGHRS and YFSETQ. The CDR3 spells CASSLRGLETDTQYF. The CDR3 region has the DNA TGCGCCAGCAGCTTGCGAGGGCTCGAGACAGATACGCAGTATTTT.

CDR3 coding DNA: TGTGCCAGCTCACTCTCGAGCCTCATCCTAGGGCAGTACTTC. Translated: CASSLSSLILGQYF. J is TRBJ2-7 and V is TRBV18; no clear D gene. Trimming stripped 4 bases from V and 9 bases from J, with 19 bases between. CDR3 length: 14 residues. CDR1 and CDR2 (germline): KGHSH, LQKENI.

This chain uses TRBV6-6 with TRBJ1-2, with 9 bases matching TRBD1. The germline gives CDR1 MNHNY, CDR2 SVGAGI (reference sequence). This CDR3 is 13 amino acids long. The V and J ends lost 0 bases and 10 bases, in that order; junction bases with no gene match: 3. The CDR3: CASSYSGQGLYTF. CDR3 sequence (DNA): TGTGCCAGCAGTTACTCCGGACAGGGGCTCTACACCTTC.

V and J are TRBV15 and TRBJ2-2; 13 bases line up with TRBD2. The CDR3 sequence is 18 residues long. The V and J ends lost 2 bases and 5 bases, in that order; junction bases with no gene match: 8. Per the germline V gene, CDR1 is LNHNV and CDR2 is YYDKDF (reference sequence). In DNA form, the CDR3 reads TGTGCCACCAGCAGAAGACTAGCGGGAGGTCGAAGGACCGGGGAGCTGTTTTTT. Translating gives CATSRRLAGGRRTGELFF.

J is TRBJ1-1 and V is TRBV18; D uncertain. The CDR3 is 14 residues long. Germline V gene lookup returns CDR1 KGHSH and CDR2 LQKENI. V lost 2 bases, J lost 3 bases, and 10 bases lay in between. The CDR3, as DNA: TGTGCCAGCTCACCAATGGGCGTCCACACTGAAGCTTTCTTT. Its protein product is CASSPMGVHTEAFF. The full variable domain, in which reference TRBV18 and TRBJ1-1 provide the parts outside the CDR3, is NAGVMQNPRHLVRRRGQEARLRCSPMKGHSHVYWYRQLPEEGLKFMVYLQKENIIDESGMPKERFSAEFPKEGPSILRIQQVVRGDSAAYFCASSPMGVHTEAFFGQGTRLTVV.

The chain combines TRBV5-1 with TRBJ2-3, with D uncertain. This CDR3 comprises 15 residues. The ends were cut back, 1 base at V and 2 bases at J, with 11 bases in the middle. Germline V gene lookup returns CDR1 SGHRS and CDR2 YFSETQ. The CDR3 loop is CASSLSDNPTDTQYF. CDR3 nucleotide sequence: TGCGCCAGCAGCTTGTCCGACAACCCCACAGATACGCAGTATTTT.

The rearrangement links TRBV6-5 to TRBJ1-4, with 7 nucleotides matching TRBD1. Losses at the gene ends were 8 bases for V and 5 bases for J; bases not matched to a gene: 8. CDR1 is MNHEY, CDR2 SVGAGI, per germline. This CDR3 has 14 amino acids. CDR3 in amino acids: CASAWDSLNEKLFF. CDR3 coding DNA: TGTGCCAGCGCCTGGGACAGCCTAAATGAAAAACTGTTTTTT.